This entry describes one T cell receptor (beta chain). Study members were between roughly 18 and 89 years old and lived in approximately 25 US regions. Researchers sorted participants into cohorts using their self-reported clinical history. Recovered participants had two consecutive negative NP/OP PCR tests, healthcare professional clearance, or symptom resolution. CDR1 and CDR2 (germline): KGHSH, LQKENI. Trimming removed 2 bases at V and 0 bases at J, with 8 bases between. This CDR3 contains 16 residues. Profiling relied on immunoSEQ multiplex PCR, and the TCRdb table lists in-frame clones only, not all of them. The table lists roughly 320,000 clones, around 86% of them singletons. The data derive from a study of blood T cell repertoires in COVID-19. Study as a whole: From T cells, B-cell-depleted T cells, or PBMCs came the material, which was cDNA or gDNA.

The chain is built from TRBV18 and TRBJ1-6, with TRBD1 as a possible D gene (6 bases). Sequenced input: PBMCs or T cells enriched from blood (not recorded which). The TCR was taken from a man aged 30-40 years who had recovered from COVID-19. CDR3 sequence reads: CASSPTGSSYNSPLHF. CDR3 sequence (DNA): TGTGCCAGCTCACCAACAGGGAGCTCCTATAATTCACCCCTCCACTTT.